This entry lists 25 T cell receptor beta chains sequenced from one sample in a study of T cell therapy after organ transplantation. Sequenced by immunoSEQ multiplex PCR; TCRdb stores in-frame clones only, minus some. The table shows about 1,000 clones, with less than 70% occurring only once. These TCRs are of unknown antigen specificity. The sample consisted of CD8+ T cells from blood, taken before autologous CMV-specific T cell therapy. These receptor sequences come from a human patient who had received a solid organ transplant and had CMV disease.

Within the sample, this clone is hyperexpanded. The V and J genes are TRBV4-3 and TRBJ1-4; TRBD1 is a possible D gene (5 bases). V lost 0 bases to trimming and J lost 8 bases, with 19 bases between them. The CDR3 has 17 amino acids. CDR1 and CDR2 (germline): LGHNA, YSLEER. The CDR3 sequence: CASSQDGREGYGEKLFF. CDR3 in DNA: TGCGCCAGCAGCCAAGATGGGCGGGAGGGGTACGGGGAAAAACTGTTTTTT.

The chain links TRBV18 to TRBJ1-1, with D perhaps TRBD1 (6 bases). This CDR3 is built from 15 residues. Trimming stripped 3 bases from V and 7 bases from J, with 18 bases between. CDR1 and CDR2 from the germline V gene are KGHSH and LQKENI. The CDR3 spells CASSPVDLGGVEAFF. The CDR3 coding sequence is TGTGCCAGCTCACCCGTCGATTTAGGGGGTGTTGAAGCTTTCTTT.

V usage is TRBV28 and J usage is TRBJ2-5; weak D call: TRBD1 (6 bases). V was cut by 5 bases and J by 4 bases, with 14 bases left in between. CDR3 length: 14 residues. Germline CDR1 MDHEN, CDR2 SYDVKM. CDR3 coding DNA: TGTGCCAGCAGTACACGGACAGAATTAGAGACCCAGTACTTC. This gives the protein CASSTRTELETQYF.

The chain combines TRBV28 with TRBJ2-7; D is possibly TRBD2 (6 bases). The CDR3 contains 12 residues. Germline CDR1 MDHEN, CDR2 SYDVKM. The ends were cut back, 7 bases at V and 1 base at J, with 8 bases in the middle. The CDR3 is CASMRDSYEQYF. CDR3 bases: TGTGCCAGCATGCGGGATTCCTACGAGCAGTACTTC.

This clone was observed a handful of times. The CDR3 DNA sequence: TGTGCCAGCGGGGGGACAGGCCCTTACAATGAGCAGTTCTTC. This translates into CASGGTGPYNEQFF. The chain links TRBV6-5 to TRBJ2-1; 8 nucleotides agree with TRBD1. This CDR3 spans 14 amino acids. J gave up 4 bases and V 8 bases, and 7 bases lay outside the gene matches. Germline V gives CDR1 MNHEY, CDR2 SVGAGI.

The chain recombines TRBV5-4 with TRBJ1-2, with D possibly being TRBD1 (6 bases). Germline lookup yields CDR1 SGHNT and CDR2 YYREEE (reference sequence). The V gene lost 6 bases and the J gene lost 3 bases, with 18 bases spanning the gap. This CDR3 comprises 15 residues. The DNA for the CDR3 is TGTGCCAGCACCTCAGGGGCGGAAAAGGACTATGGCTACACCTTC. This gives the protein CASTSGAEKDYGYTF.

In this sample, this clone turned up a few times. The V call is TRBV2, the J call TRBJ1-5; D is undetermined. V gave up 6 bases and J gave up 1 base, with 13 bases separating them. CDR3 length: 15 residues. CDR1 is SNHLY, CDR2 FYNNEI, per germline. Here the CDR3 reads CASRATHGSNQPQHF. The CDR3 bases are TGTGCCAGCAGAGCGACCCACGGAAGCAATCAGCCCCAGCATTTT.

This clone has a handful of counts. The chain combines TRBV2 with TRBJ1-5; D possibly corresponds to TRBD1 (5 bases). The CDR3 spans 13 residues. Germline assignment: CDR1 SNHLY and CDR2 FYNNEI. For the CDR3, the DNA is TGTGGGGGCAGGCCCGGGCATGCTCAGCCCCAGCATTTT. Translation gives CGGRPGHAQPQHF.

The V call is TRBV15, the J call TRBJ1-4; no firm D call. This CDR3 region has 16 residues. The germline V gene encodes CDR1 LNHNV and CDR2 YYDKDF (reference sequence). V was pared by 0 bases and J by 7 bases, with 15 bases between. CDR3 sequence reads: CATSRDRGSGVEKLFF. The CDR3 DNA sequence: TGTGCCACCAGCAGAGATCGTGGGTCAGGCGTTGAAAAACTGTTTTTT.

This chain connects TRBV6-5 to TRBJ1-1, with TRBD1 matching over 11 bases. The germline CDR1 and CDR2 sequences are MNHEY and SVGAGI. Trimming at V came to 6 bases and at J to 4 bases, leaving 7 bases not matched to a gene. This CDR3 is 15 amino acids long. In nucleotides, the CDR3 is TGTGCCAGCAGCGTGGGAGGGACAGGGGGCACTGAAGCTTTCTTT. Residues: CASSVGGTGGTEAFF.

The V gene is TRBV29-1, the J gene TRBJ1-2; 7 bases are a match to TRBD1. The CDR3 length is 17 residues. CDR1 SQVTM and CDR2 ANQGSEA come from the germline V gene. With V trimmed by 3 bases and J by 2 bases, 15 bases remained unmatched. The CDR3 DNA sequence: TGCAGCGTTGAGGGACAGCTGCACGCCGAACCCAACTATGGCTACACCTTC. This translates into CSVEGQLHAEPNYGYTF.

The rearrangement links TRBV9 to TRBJ2-5, with TRBD2 identical over 10 bases. V was pared by 3 bases and J by 4 bases, with 3 bases of the junction left unmatched. Germline V gene data show CDR1 as SGDLS and CDR2 as YYNGEE. The CDR3 is 14 residues long. CDR3 bases: TGTGCCAGCAGCGCCGGACTAGCGGTAGAGACCCAGTACTTC. It is translated as CASSAGLAVETQYF.

This clone rates as large (0.1 to 1%). The chain is built from TRBV6-5 and TRBJ1-2, with TRBD1 matching over 9 bases. J gave up 6 bases and V 3 bases, and 11 bases lay outside the gene matches. Germline CDR1 is MNHEY and CDR2 is SVGAGI. The CDR3 extends over 16 amino acids. This CDR3 is CASSYTNTGGANGYTF. The CDR3 region has the DNA TGTGCCAGCAGTTATACTAATACAGGGGGCGCGAATGGCTACACCTTC.

This clone showed up just a few times. CDR3 bases: TGTGCCAGCAGTGAATATGCCGTAACCTACGAGCAGTACTTC. It specifies CASSEYAVTYEQYF. J is TRBJ2-7 and V is TRBV25-1, with D unclear. Between the trimmed V and J ends, which lost 0 bases and 2 bases, there was a span of 8 bases. This CDR3 region has 14 residues. The V gene's germline CDR1 is MGHDK and CDR2 SYGVNS.

This clone is large within its sample. V usage is TRBV18 and J usage is TRBJ2-7, with D possibly being TRBD1 (5 bases). The germline V gene encodes CDR1 KGHSH and CDR2 LQKENI. Trimming removed 2 bases at V and 2 bases at J, with 13 bases between. CDR3 length: 15 residues. CDR3: CASSPEGVGTYEQYF. Written as DNA, the CDR3 is TGTGCCAGCTCACCAGAAGGGGTTGGGACCTACGAGCAGTACTTC.

This clone was observed a handful of times. V gene TRBV28 combines with J gene TRBJ2-1, with 11 positions matching TRBD2. V was pared by 3 bases and J by 7 bases, with 5 bases of the junction left unmatched. The CDR3 sequence is 15 residues long. Germline V gene sequence: CDR1 MDHEN, CDR2 SYDVKM. The CDR3: CASSLELAGVNEQFF. In DNA, the CDR3 is TGTGCCAGCAGTTTGGAACTAGCGGGAGTTAATGAGCAGTTCTTC. The complete variable domain, with remaining parts taken from reference TRBV28 and TRBJ2-1, reads DVKVTQSSRYLVKRTGEKVFLECVQDMDHENMFWYRQDPGLGLRLIYFSYDVKMKEKGDIPEGYSVSREKKERFSLILESASTNQTSMYLCASSLELAGVNEQFFGPGTRLTVL.

In its sample, this clone was seen a few times. This chain uses TRBV6-6 with TRBJ2-7; D is undetermined. V lost 0 bases to trimming and J lost 7 bases, with 10 bases between them. The CDR3 spans 13 residues. Germline V gene data show CDR1 as MNHNY and CDR2 as SVGAGI (reference sequence). The CDR3 spells CASSYSNVNEQYF. DNA of the CDR3: TGTGCCAGCAGTTACTCGAACGTGAATGAGCAGTACTTC.

This clone was seen a few times. The chain couples TRBV28 to TRBJ1-6; 9 positions agree with TRBD1. From germline, CDR1 is MDHEN and CDR2 SYDVKM. This CDR3 comprises 14 residues. J was trimmed by 5 bases and V by 6 bases; bases with no gene match: 2. CDR3 coding DNA: TGTGCCAGCAGCTGGGACAGGGATAATTCACCCCTCCACTTT. Amino acid sequence: CASSWDRDNSPLHF.

This sequence joins TRBV28 and TRBJ2-7; no firm D call. CDR3 length equals 11 residues. The germline V gene has CDR1 MDHEN and CDR2 SYDVKM. Between the trimmed V and J ends, which lost 6 bases and 7 bases, there was a span of 10 bases. CDR3 sequence: CASSPGWEQYF. The CDR3 DNA sequence: TGTGCCAGCAGCCCCGGGTGGGAGCAGTACTTC.

This clone was detected once. The J gene is TRBJ1-6, the V gene TRBV6-1; D call uncertain. V was cut by 1 base and J by 0 bases, with 13 bases left in between. The germline CDR1 and CDR2 sequences are MNHNS and SASEGT. There are 18 residues in the CDR3. The CDR3 DNA sequence: TGTGCCAGCAGTGAAGGTATCATCCAGAGCTCCTATAATTCACCCCTCCACTTT. This translates into CASSEGIIQSSYNSPLHF.

V and J are TRBV7-7 and TRBJ2-5; no firm D call. The germline gives CDR1 SSHAT, CDR2 FNYEAQ (reference sequence). CDR3 length: 14 residues. Trimming cost V 5 bases and J 1 base, with 11 bases left between them. This CDR3 is CASSPPFSQETQYF. CDR3 DNA sequence: TGTGCCAGCAGCCCTCCGTTCAGCCAAGAGACCCAGTACTTC.

The V and J genes are TRBV7-2 and TRBJ2-2; D remains unclear. Trimming cost V 1 base and J 5 bases, with 5 bases left between them. The germline V gene encodes CDR1 SGHTA and CDR2 FQGNSA. The CDR3 contains 13 residues. CDR3 loop: CASSLDLTGELFF. CDR3 nucleotide sequence: TGTGCCAGCAGCTTAGATTTAACCGGGGAGCTGTTTTTT.

The J gene is TRBJ1-2, the V gene TRBV9; the D gene is possibly TRBD1 (5 bases). Germline lookup yields CDR1 SGDLS and CDR2 YYNGEE. V lost 3 bases and J 6 bases, leaving 18 bases between the germline ends. The CDR3 consists of 15 residues. The CDR3 nucleotides are TGTGCCAGCAGCGCCCGGGACGATATCCTTGATGGCTACACCTTC. This codes for CASSARDDILDGYTF.

This clone was seen just once. The genes are TRBV27 and TRBJ1-5; D is perhaps TRBD1 (5 bases). Looked up from germline, CDR1 is MNHEY and CDR2 is SMNVEV (reference sequence). V was clipped by 1 base and J by 6 bases, with 7 bases between them. The CDR3 contains 13 residues. CDR3 in amino acids: CASSLLGPQPQHF. The CDR3, as DNA: TGTGCCAGCAGTTTATTGGGACCTCAGCCCCAGCATTTT.

The sample holds a few counts of this clone. The chain couples TRBV28 to TRBJ1-2; 11 bases agree with TRBD1. The ends lost 3 bases at V and 4 bases at J; junction bases unmatched: 4. The CDR3 is 15 residues long. Germline-derived CDR1 and CDR2 are MDHEN and SYDVKM. The CDR3 sequence is CASSLEDRGLYGYTF. The CDR3 DNA is TGTGCCAGCAGTTTGGAGGACAGGGGGCTCTATGGCTACACCTTC.